These 29 T cell receptor beta chains originate from one sample sequenced in a study of CD8 T cells in ankylosing spondylitis. TCRdb reprocessed the 5' RACE reads via MiXCR and lists one record per CDR3 protein. The table has some 300,000 distinct CDR3 sequences, around 20% seen once. The material sequenced was blood, either unsorted or a sorted T cell fraction (not recorded which). These receptors all come from a female donor with ankylosing spondylitis or in good health (not recorded which).

This clonotype was seen a handful of times. The chain employs TRBV12-3 or TRBV12-4 and TRBJ2-7, with a possible D match to TRBD1 (6 bases). The CDR3 is 16 residues long. Trimming took 5 bases from V and 4 from J, leaving 21 bases between them. The CDR3 sequence: CASSGGWGLEEYEQYF. The CDR3 nucleotides read TGTGCCAGCAGTGGAGGTTGGGGGCTAGAGGAGTACGAGCAGTACTTC.

V is TRBV28 and J is TRBJ2-1; a weak D match, TRBD1 (7 bases). Germline loops: CDR1 MDHEN, CDR2 SYDVKM. V lost 8 bases to trimming and J lost 10 bases, with 18 bases between them. The CDR3 sequence is 13 residues long. CDR3 sequence reads: CASLATGREEQFF. The CDR3 coding sequence is TGTGCCAGCCTAGCGACAGGGAGAGAGGAGCAGTTCTTC.

This clonotype was detected only a few times. V gene TRBV5-1 combines with J gene TRBJ2-1; 11 nucleotides agree with TRBD2. Losses at the gene ends were 1 base for V and 3 bases for J; bases not matched to a gene: 3. The CDR3 spans 16 residues. The germline V gene encodes CDR1 SGHRS and CDR2 YFSETQ. In DNA, the CDR3 is TGCGCCAGCAGCTTGTTGCTAGCGGGAGGCTACAATGAGCAGTTCTTC. Protein product: CASSLLLAGGYNEQFF.

In this sample, this clonotype turned up once. The junction departs from germline at one end; a sequencing error may be responsible. This chain joins TRBV7-6 and TRBJ2-7; D is uncertain. Germline V gives CDR1 SGHVS, CDR2 FNYEAQ. The CDR3 extends over 16 amino acids. The CDR3 region has the DNA TGTGCCAGCAGCCCGAGAGTGTCCTTAAACTCCTTCGAGCAGTACTTC. Protein: CASSPRVSLNSFEQYF.

Only a few counts were recorded for this clonotype. A read error may produce the germline difference seen at one junction end. The CDR3 bases are TGCAGTGCTAGCCCTAATATGTTC. It translates to CSASPNMF. This chain links TRBV20-1 with TRBJ2-7, with D uncertain. This CDR3 region has 8 residues. Looked up from germline, CDR1 is DFQATT and CDR2 is SNEGSKA (reference sequence).

This clonotype turned up a few times. The genes are TRBV6-1 and TRBJ1-5; 7 bases map to TRBD1. This CDR3 is 13 amino acids long. Per the germline V gene, CDR1 is MNHNS and CDR2 is SASEGT. With 6 bases clipped from V and 6 bases from J, the junction kept 5 bases outside the gene matches. The CDR3 loop is CASRQGVAQPQHF. In nucleotides, the CDR3 is TGTGCCAGCAGGCAGGGGGTTGCTCAGCCCCAGCATTTT.

This clonotype appeared a few times. The chain has TRBV7-6 and TRBJ2-1; no clear D. Germline CDR1 and CDR2: SGHVS and FNYEAQ. This CDR3 has 13 residues. Trimming took 5 bases from V and 1 from J, leaving 6 bases between them. Here the CDR3 reads CASSQFSYNEQFF. DNA of the CDR3: TGTGCCAGCAGCCAATTTTCCTACAATGAGCAGTTCTTC.

This clonotype was recorded a few times. The rearrangement links TRBV20-1 to TRBJ2-5; D uncertain. The V and J ends lost 5 bases and 11 bases respectively, with 27 bases between them. The CDR3 totals 15 residues. Per germline, CDR1 DFQATT and CDR2 SNEGSKA (reference sequence). DNA of the CDR3: TGCAGTGCTCGACTCGTGACGCCGGAACGGGTAGGGCAGTACTTC. It is translated as CSARLVTPERVGQYF.

This chain uses TRBV12-3 or TRBV12-4 with TRBJ1-3; weak D call: TRBD1 (6 bases). The CDR3 consists of 15 residues. V was shortened by 3 bases and J by 0 bases, with 9 bases between the two germline ends. The CDR3, as DNA: TGTGCCAGCAGTTTGGACAGCTCCTCTGGAAACACCATATATTTT. This codes for CASSLDSSSGNTIYF.

A few counts support this clonotype. The chain recombines TRBV12-3 or TRBV12-4 with TRBJ1-4; D is undetermined. This CDR3 comprises 15 residues. The V gene lost 2 bases and the J gene lost 5 bases, with 12 bases spanning the gap. CDR3 sequence (DNA): TGTGCCAGCAGTTTACATGAGGGTGAGAATGAAAAACTGTTTTTT. Translation: CASSLHEGENEKLFF.

The rearrangement links TRBV5-1 to TRBJ2-3; 7 nucleotides match TRBD2. Germline V gene data show CDR1 as SGHRS and CDR2 as YFSETQ. The CDR3 has 16 amino acids. Germline trimming cut 4 bases from V and 2 bases from J; bases unmatched to any gene: 10. The CDR3 reads CASSPGRTRATDTQYF. In DNA form, the CDR3 reads TGCGCCAGCAGCCCTGGGAGGACTAGAGCCACAGATACGCAGTATTTT.

This clonotype occurred many times. This chain connects TRBV10-3 to TRBJ1-5, with a weak D call TRBD1 (5 bases). Germline CDR1 and CDR2: ENHRY and SYGVKD. V was clipped by 6 bases and J by 1 base, with 7 bases between them. The CDR3 consists of 13 residues. CDR3 sequence reads: CAIRGASNQPQHF. Here the CDR3 DNA reads TGTGCCATCAGAGGGGCGAGCAATCAGCCCCAGCATTTT.

Ten or more counts support this clonotype. The chain combines TRBV5-6 with TRBJ1-1; D gene ambiguous. The length of the CDR3 is 14 residues. V was pared by 1 base and J by 2 bases, with 9 bases between. Germline values: CDR1 SGHDT, CDR2 YYEEEE. The CDR3: CASSLLVSNTEAFF. The CDR3 DNA reads TGTGCCAGCAGCTTGCTCGTCTCCAACACTGAAGCTTTCTTT.

This clonotype was recorded a few times. The rearrangement uses TRBV6-5 and TRBJ2-7, with D uncertain. Trimming took 6 bases from V and 2 from J, leaving 8 bases between them. Looked up from germline, CDR1 is MNHEY and CDR2 is SVGAGI. CDR3 length equals 12 residues. The CDR3 nucleotides read TGTGCCAGCAGGCCGACTGCCTACGAGCAGTACTTC. This translates into CASRPTAYEQYF.

The chain has TRBV6-1 and TRBJ1-5, with D tentatively TRBD1 (6 bases). The CDR3 consists of 13 residues. Germline assignment: CDR1 MNHNS and CDR2 SASEGT. The V gene lost 7 bases and the J gene lost 1 base, with 8 bases spanning the gap. The CDR3 DNA sequence: TGTGCCAGCAAGACAGGAAGCAATCAGCCCCAGCATTTT. Translating gives CASKTGSNQPQHF.

The J gene is TRBJ2-4, the V gene TRBV20-1; 11 positions agree with TRBD2. The CDR3 is 14 residues long. CDR1 is DFQATT, CDR2 SNEGSKA, per germline (reference sequence). Germline trimming cut 5 bases from V and 4 bases from J; bases unmatched to any gene: 4. The CDR3 DNA sequence: TGCAGTGCTGCCTGGACTAGCGGGAAAAACATTCAGTACTTC. Protein: CSAAWTSGKNIQYF.

This clonotype was observed a few times. The rearrangement joins TRBV6-5 to TRBJ2-1; 9 bases are a match to TRBD2. Germline V gene sequence: CDR1 MNHEY, CDR2 SVGAGI. With V trimmed by 3 bases and J by 8 bases, 8 bases remained unmatched. The CDR3 consists of 15 residues. The DNA for the CDR3 is TGTGCCAGCAGTTATGCGGGAGGGAATAGGGATGAGCAGTTCTTC. This codes for CASSYAGGNRDEQFF.

This clonotype was detected a few times. The chain couples TRBV20-1 to TRBJ2-7, with D possibly matching TRBD2 (6 bases). Between the trimmed V and J ends, which lost 5 bases and 3 bases, there was a span of 8 bases. The CDR3 length is 11 residues. Per germline, CDR1 DFQATT and CDR2 SNEGSKA (reference sequence). CDR3 DNA sequence: TGCAGTGCTTTCGGGAGCTACGAGCAGTACTTC. It is translated as CSAFGSYEQYF.

This clonotype was observed many times. The chain combines TRBV7-2 with TRBJ1-2; D uncertain. The CDR3 covers 13 residues. V shed 5 bases and J shed 8 bases, with 15 bases lying between them. CDR1 SGHTA and CDR2 FQGNSA come from the germline V gene. CDR3 protein: CASSPYRIDGYTF. Written as DNA, the CDR3 is TGTGCCAGCAGCCCTTACCGGATCGACGGCTACACCTTC.

This clonotype was detected only a few times. The chain uses TRBV7-2 and TRBJ2-1; D might be TRBD2 (6 bases). Germline values: CDR1 SGHTA, CDR2 FQGNSA. The V and J ends lost 7 bases and 1 base respectively, with 8 bases between them. The CDR3 length is 13 residues. CDR3 protein: CASMEGSYNEQFF. The CDR3 bases are TGTGCCAGCATGGAGGGTTCCTACAATGAGCAGTTCTTC.

This clonotype came up many times. The rearrangement joins TRBV28 to TRBJ2-1; 11 nucleotides align to TRBD2. V lost 5 bases and J lost 5; bases outside the gene matches: 5. Looked up from germline, CDR1 is MDHEN and CDR2 is SYDVKM. This CDR3 is 15 amino acids long. The CDR3 DNA is TGTGCCAGCAGTCCACTAGCGGGAGTGGACAATGAGCAGTTCTTC. It translates to CASSPLAGVDNEQFF.

V usage is TRBV12-3 or TRBV12-4 and J usage is TRBJ2-7; D is uncertain. There are 11 residues in the CDR3. V gave up 8 bases and J gave up 4 bases, with 9 bases separating them. DNA for the CDR3: TGTGCCAGCTGCGAGGAGTACGAGCAGTACTTC. As protein: CASCEEYEQYF.

This clonotype was detected only a few times. V usage is TRBV20-1 and J usage is TRBJ2-7; unclear D gene. This CDR3 spans 13 amino acids. The germline V gene has CDR1 DFQATT and CDR2 SNEGSKA (reference sequence). CDR3 residues: CSAQNLAVHEQYF. CDR3 DNA: TGCAGCGCCCAGAATTTAGCAGTTCACGAGCAGTACTTC.

This clonotype was observed a few times. The rearrangement joins TRBV28 to TRBJ2-7, with a tentative D call TRBD1 (5 bases). V was shortened by 3 bases and J by 0 bases, with 15 bases between the two germline ends. The CDR3 totals 16 residues. CDR1 and CDR2 from the germline V gene are MDHEN and SYDVKM. The CDR3 coding sequence is TGTGCCAGCAGTTTTGACCTCCAGGGCCTCTCCTACGAGCAGTACTTC. Its protein is CASSFDLQGLSYEQYF.

V usage is TRBV7-9 and J usage is TRBJ1-1; D may be TRBD1 (5 bases). V lost 5 bases, J lost 5 bases, and 12 bases lay in between. The CDR3 contains 13 residues. Germline-derived CDR1 and CDR2 are SEHNR and FQNEAQ (reference sequence). In DNA form, the CDR3 reads TGTGCCAGCAGCCGCCGGGAGGGGACTGAAGCTTTCTTT. Its translation: CASSRREGTEAFF.

The chain couples TRBV5-5 to TRBJ2-6; maybe TRBD2 (5 bases). The germline V gene encodes CDR1 SGHKS and CDR2 YYEKEE (reference sequence). Deletions cut 3 bases from V and 3 bases from J, with 13 bases between. The CDR3 consists of 16 residues. The CDR3 DNA follows: TGTGCCAGCAGCTCCCCACGGGGATTTGGGGCCAACGTCCTGACTTTC. Protein: CASSSPRGFGANVLTF.

This clonotype was seen only a few times. The chain couples TRBV20-1 to TRBJ2-2; TRBD2 matches 9 bases. Germline V lookup: CDR1 DFQATT, CDR2 SNEGSKA (reference sequence). Trimming took 0 bases from V and 8 from J; bases not matched to a gene: 13. The CDR3 length is 17 residues. The DNA of the CDR3 is TGCAGTGCTAGAGATCCCTTGGCGGGAGGGCGTAAGGGGGAGCTGTTTTTT. This encodes CSARDPLAGGRKGELFF.

The chain is built from TRBV7-2 and TRBJ2-7, with 8 bases lining up with TRBD2. Germline loops: CDR1 SGHTA, CDR2 FQGNSA. This CDR3 has 15 amino acids. The J segment lost 2 bases and the V segment lost 3 bases, leaving 6 bases of the junction unmatched. The CDR3: CASSFGTSGAYEQYF. As DNA, the CDR3 is TGTGCCAGCAGCTTTGGAACTAGCGGAGCCTACGAGCAGTACTTC.

This chain uses TRBV20-1 with TRBJ2-1; D may be TRBD1 (6 bases). V was clipped by 5 bases and J by 0 bases, with 8 bases between them. The CDR3 runs 13 residues. Germline-derived CDR1 and CDR2 are DFQATT and SNEGSKA (reference sequence). CDR3 in amino acids: CSARTASYNEQFF. CDR3 coding DNA: TGCAGTGCTCGGACAGCCTCCTACAATGAGCAGTTCTTC.